This TCR beta chain was captured by sequencing in a study of cytomegalovirus exposure and HLA in healthy donors (dated by TCRdb to between 2016 and 2019). A note on the overall study: In an earlier analysis of some 610 of the donors, 276 Gb of sequence data and 117 million unique TCR beta sequences from 180 million or so T cells were reported. The T cell repertoires of around 670 subjects were profiled by immunosequencing and related to cytomegalovirus serostatus. Besides the first cohort of 666 subjects, a separate validation cohort made up of around 120 different subjects was used. To study patterns of TCR occurrence, a later analysis re-analyzed previously published TCR beta repertoires from 500 to 850 donors and added high-resolution HLA genotyping. On average, around 240,000 unique TCR beta nucleotide sequences were sequenced per donor among some 420 genotyped donors of the cohort, with roughly 18% of those sequences being non-productive. High-throughput TCR immunosequencing, statistical association of individual TCRs with disease status, and machine learning were combined to predict cytomegalovirus infection status. Among the roughly 400 genotyped donors, about 85% belonged to the genetic ancestry cluster associated with self-reported Caucasian donors. Genome-wide SNP genotypes for about 55% of the roughly 670 donors were used in a later genetic analysis, which treated that subset as a discovery cohort. Because of strong linkage in the cohort, 5 or 6 DR-DQ haplotypes were treated as single units for association and clustering. To decide whether each TCR beta V gene segment behaved as functional or pseudogenic, an earlier analysis of approximately 620 of the donors relied on high-throughput TCR beta sequencing. Class I and class II HLA loci were covered by the typing at four-digit resolution. The study aimed to test whether signatures of past pathogen exposure could be identified by cataloging public T cell receptors. Alongside the repertoire data, information on donor age, sex, ethnicity and CMV serostatus was compiled. All discovery cohort repertoires had been generated on a single sequencing platform. Roughly 310 gigabases of sequencing data and 70 million to 100 million unique TCR sequences were included in an early release covering under 650 HLA-typed donors. The later analysis used no new phenotypic data to find candidate immune exposures, relying instead on TCR beta sequences and their occurrence across donors. Typing coverage varied by locus: 629-630 donors for A, B, C, DRB1 and DQB1; approximately 560 for DQA1; about 590 for DPA1; under 490 for DPB1.

On this clone itself: Its binding antigen is unknown. Base-call qualities are not available, and no considerably larger clone is one nucleotide away.

The library was produced with the immunoSEQ multiplex PCR assay. A mixture of 60 forward primers for TCR Vbeta segments and 13 reverse primers for TCR Jbeta segments was used in the multiplex PCR. The CDR3 region of rearranged TCR beta genes was amplified from genomic DNA with a multiplex PCR assay. On the Illumina HiSeq System, the amplified TCR beta libraries were sequenced as 87-base-pair reads. In the original analysis: A later analysis counted 65 million to 90 million unique TCR beta chains across the 700 or so repertoires, and roughly 11 million of these chains were shared by at least two donors. Raw reads were error-corrected and collapsed into unique sequences by a nearest-neighbor algorithm in which closely related sequences were merged to remove PCR and sequencing errors. V, D and J gene segments were assigned by aligning CDR3 sequences to IMGT reference sequences. For a sequence to be retained, at least a six-nucleotide match to both a V gene segment and a J gene segment was required. A rearrangement was called productive if the CDR3 had no stop codons and remained in frame with V and J, and every other rearrangement was called non-productive. CDR3 was defined by IMGT convention, running from the second conserved V-encoded cysteine to the conserved J-encoded phenylalanine. The earlier analysis of some 540 of the donors excluded any sequence lacking an unambiguous match to a single V gene segment. An earlier analysis of 450 to 650 of the donors called V segments functional above 56.7% productive rearrangements and segregating when the between-donor standard deviation exceeded 5%. A statistical classification framework was built to diagnose cytomegalovirus status from the catalog of TCR beta chain sequences. V and J gene assignment, in a later analysis, came from comparing TCR nucleotide sequences with IMGT/GENE-DB human TR gene sequences. Using the TCRdist pipeline, a later analysis assigned CDR3 sequences along with most-parsimonious VDJ recombination scenarios. In a later analysis, each TCR beta chain was defined by its CDR3 amino acid sequence together with its V-gene family, and reads lacking a unique V-gene family were excluded. In a later analysis, 450 to 600 highly shared, low-generation-probability nucleotide sequences were removed to address suspected cross-contamination and a sequencing artifact. A later analysis calculated a clonal expansion index for each public chain from normalized within-repertoire ranks of inferred template counts. Generation probabilities in a later analysis came from a VDJ recombination model fitted to out-of-frame rearrangements, and those results were checked against IGoR. In a later analysis, hypergeometric tests were used to score TCR-TCR, TCR-HLA and TCR-CMV co-occurrence, with a repertoire-size bias correction applied to TCR pairs. A later analysis estimated false discovery rates by permuting HLA or CMV assignments 20 times. In a later analysis, co-occurring TCRs were grouped with DBSCAN, and TCRdist sequence similarity was added when clustering was performed within HLA-allele-positive subsets. For co-occurrence clustering, repertoires with fewer than 30,000 or more than 120,000 public chains were excluded, along with roughly five repertoires with anomalous nucleotide sharing. In TCRdb, the immuneACCESS table is reduced to in-frame sequences with V and J assigned. These tables do not hold every clone; where another copy was compared, an unresolved V gene accounts for under half, and the others remain unexplained. V and J calls and clone size come straight from that table; D and trimming were deduced from the DNA. The sample contains about 180,000 clones, around 81% of them found a single time. The leading ten clones occupy 2% to 2.5% of the sample.

What the work shows at the level of the full study, not this receptor alone: In an earlier analysis of some 640 of the donors, most TCR beta V segments were observed in productive rearrangements about 90% or about 30% of the time, broadly matching IMGT annotations. The cohort was sequenced for TCR beta chains only, and without alpha or paired-chain data the features that could be detected were limited. The authors suggested that the approach could potentially be generalized to other disease states and immunological phenotypes. Most TCR sequences were seen in very few donors, while some public TCRs were found in many individuals. The sequencing pipeline was judged likely to have produced a cluster of highly shared sequence variants as a technical artifact. At a false discovery rate of 0.05, a later analysis linked some 17,000 TCR beta sequences to specific HLA alleles. According to a later genetic analysis, donors in an Asian-associated ancestry cluster had fewer N-insertions in productive TCRs than the roughly 700-donor mean. In a later analysis, the rate of TCR association differed among HLA loci, with DRB1 alleles having the most associated TCRs and HLA-C alleles having the fewest. The classifier was reported to diagnose cytomegalovirus status with high specificity and sensitivity in both the original cohort and the validation cohort. The earlier analysis of approximately 590 of the donors excluded approximately 17 rarely observed V segments, including chromosome 9 orphons, because counts were too low. A further reported finding was that TCR beta sequences accurately predicted the HLA-A and HLA-B alleles for most subjects in the first cohort. In a later analysis, HLA-associated TCR beta chains were found to be more clonally expanded and to have lower generation probabilities than equally common non-associated chains. A later analysis reported that several top co-occurrence clusters appeared linked to parvovirus B19, influenza, CMV and Epstein-Barr virus. Assigning TCR associations to individual alleles was difficult when HLA alleles, especially DR and DQ, strongly co-occurred. In the study, about 150 TCR beta chains were listed as associated with cytomegalovirus. V-gene and J-gene trimming of TCR beta chains was associated with a missense DCLRE1C variant in a later genetic analysis, and the association was replicated in an independent cohort. Immune exposure information for the cohort was limited to CMV serostatus. Most CMV-associated TCR beta chains appeared to be HLA-restricted in a later analysis, and the HLA associations seemed to be driven largely by CMV exposure. Because some donors lacked HLA typing at each locus, the association tests relied only on the typed subset. Sequencing depth was assumed to be roughly uniform across donors in the presence/absence analyses, though that assumption may not hold. In vitro tests confirmed that a few of the cytomegalovirus-associated TCR beta chains recognize cytomegalovirus antigens. Correlated functional status among segregating V segments might reflect linkage disequilibrium, but an unknown experimental factor could not be ruled out.

In total, roughly 670 healthy bone marrow donors made up the cohort. At the time of sampling, every cohort member was nominally healthy, though immune exposures that went unrecorded were likely present. The donor was CMV seronegative and was included in the group of about 350 seronegative cohort members. Every donor gave a peripheral blood sample, and the peripheral blood mononuclear cells from that sample were used for TCR beta sequencing. The Qiagen DNeasy Blood Extraction Kit was used to extract genomic DNA from the blood cell samples. The sequenced sample consisted of PBMCs. The clonotype was recovered from a woman aged 25-40 years in good health and CMV-seronegative.

The sequenced DNA: TGTGCCAGCAGTTCGGTAAGGGGTAGCACAGATACGCAGTATTTT. Its protein product is CASSSVRGSTDTQYF. This receptor chain uses TRBV27 and TRBJ2-3, with TRBD1 tentatively as D gene (5 bases match). CDR1 and CDR2 are read off the germline V gene (reference sequence) as MNHEY and SMNVEV. The CDR3 goes from the cysteine to the phenylalanine over 15 residues. The kept DNA is CDR3 alone, 45 bases in frame from the first base. V and J lose 4 bases and 0 bases, and a span of 11 bases separates them.